The next 13 T cell receptor beta chains were all read from a single sample in a study of CD8+ T cells in alopecia areata. The treatment denotes: oral pan-JAK inhibitor, 5-10 mg twice daily. It was cDNA, reverse transcribed from extracted RNA, that served as the sequencing template. Libraries were prepared by immunoSEQ multiplex PCR; TCRdb keeps only in-frame clonotypes and omits some of them. The sample yields approximately 100,000 clones, 65% to 90% seen once. The input for sequencing was CD8+ T cells sorted from blood, taken at approximately week 30, from a patient treated with tofacitinib. Source of these receptors: a human donor with alopecia areata.

This chain connects TRBV29-1 to TRBJ1-1; possibly TRBD1 for D (5 bases). V shed 2 bases and J shed 3 bases, with 7 bases lying between them. The germline V gene has CDR1 SQVTM and CDR2 ANQGSEA. The CDR3 loop spans 12 amino acids. As DNA, the CDR3 is TGCAGCGTTGAAAAAGGGGACACTGAAGCTTTCTTT. Translating gives CSVEKGDTEAFF.

The chain has TRBV29-1 and TRBJ2-2; tentatively, D is TRBD1 (5 bases). Germline V gene lookup returns CDR1 SQVTM and CDR2 ANQGSEA. CDR3 length: 15 residues. The ends were cut back, 7 bases at V and 4 bases at J, with 19 bases in the middle. CDR3 protein: CSAQLVGVSTGELFF. The DNA of the CDR3 is TGCAGCGCCCAATTGGTAGGGGTTAGCACCGGGGAGCTGTTTTTT.

The genes are TRBV9 and TRBJ2-7; TRBD1 is a possible D gene (5 bases). Trimming removed 3 bases from V and 2 bases from J, with 9 bases in between. This CDR3 is 13 amino acids long. Germline-derived CDR1 and CDR2 are SGDLS and YYNGEE. CDR3 protein: CASSGSGTYEQYF. The CDR3 DNA reads as TGTGCCAGCAGCGGATCAGGGACCTACGAGCAGTACTTC.

V usage is TRBV7-9 and J usage is TRBJ1-1; D is ambiguous. There are 14 residues in the CDR3. Germline CDR1 and CDR2: SEHNR and FQNEAQ (reference sequence). V was pared by 1 base and J by 0 bases, with 6 bases between. CDR3 protein: CASSLVGVNTEAFF. CDR3 DNA sequence: TGTGCCAGCAGCTTAGTAGGAGTGAACACTGAAGCTTTCTTT. The whole variable domain, filled in from reference TRBV7-9 and TRBJ1-1, reads DTGVSQNPRHKITKRGQNVTFRCDPISEHNRLYWYRQTLGQGPEFLTYFQNEAQLEKSRLLSDRFSAERPKGSFSTLEIQRTEQGDSAMYLCASSLVGVNTEAFFGQGTRLTVV.

The V gene is TRBV14, the J gene TRBJ2-2; 7 bases align to TRBD2. This CDR3 spans 17 amino acids. Per germline, CDR1 SGHDN and CDR2 FVKESK. The trim removed 0 bases at V and 1 base at J, leaving 5 bases unmatched. The CDR3 bases are TGTGCCAGCAGCCAAGATATATCTAGCGGGAACACCGGGGAGCTGTTTTTT. Protein sequence: CASSQDISSGNTGELFF.

J is TRBJ2-7 and V is TRBV19; D is possibly TRBD1 (6 bases). The CDR3 runs 14 residues. V lost 5 bases and J 2 bases, leaving 13 bases between the germline ends. The germline V gene encodes CDR1 LNHDA and CDR2 SQIVND (reference sequence). The CDR3 loop reads CASSFTRGAYEQYF. CDR3 nucleotide sequence: TGTGCCAGTAGTTTTACCAGGGGCGCCTACGAGCAGTACTTC.

The chain employs TRBV27 and TRBJ1-5; D not certain. The V end was cut by 2 bases, the J end by 4 bases, with 12 bases between. The germline CDR1 and CDR2 sequences are MNHEY and SMNVEV (reference sequence). The CDR3 is made up of 15 amino acids. CDR3 DNA sequence: TGTGCCAGCAGTTTAACCCAGACGGGAAATCAGCCCCAGCATTTT. Its translation: CASSLTQTGNQPQHF.

V usage is TRBV29-1 and J usage is TRBJ1-1, with D perhaps matching TRBD1 (5 bases). Per the germline V gene, CDR1 is SQVTM and CDR2 is ANQGSEA. Trimming stripped 5 bases from V and 4 bases from J, with 8 bases between. The CDR3 sequence is 11 residues long. CDR3 region: CSVFGGTEAFF. For the CDR3, the DNA is TGCAGCGTTTTCGGGGGCACTGAAGCTTTCTTT.

The chain employs TRBV6-6 and TRBJ1-5, with 9 bases fitting TRBD1. Germline CDR1 reads MNHNY; CDR2 reads SVGAGI (reference sequence). CDR3 length equals 14 residues. Germline trimming cut 4 bases from V and 4 bases from J; bases unmatched to any gene: 2. CDR3 bases: TGTGCCAGCAGTTCCGGGACAGGGAATCAGCCCCAGCATTTT. This codes for CASSSGTGNQPQHF.

CDR3 region: CASSLLVQETQYF. CDR3 DNA: TGTGCCAGCAGCTTATTAGTTCAAGAGACCCAGTACTTC. The chain couples TRBV7-9 to TRBJ2-5; D is unresolved. The CDR3 covers 13 residues. CDR1 is SEHNR, CDR2 FQNEAQ, per germline (reference sequence). Deletions cut 2 bases from V and 2 bases from J, with 6 bases between.

V gene TRBV29-1 combines with J gene TRBJ2-1; TRBD2 aligns across 8 bases. Looked up from germline, CDR1 is SQVTM and CDR2 is ANQGSEA. There are 14 residues in the CDR3. Unmatched junction bases numbered 8, after V lost 5 bases and J lost 5 bases. CDR3 in DNA: TGCAGCGTTCCCGGGGGGGGCGTTAACAATGAGCAGTTCTTC. Its protein is CSVPGGGVNNEQFF.

This clone was picked up a small number of times. V gene TRBV4-1 combines with J gene TRBJ2-7; possibly TRBD2 for D (6 bases). CDR1 is MGHRA and CDR2 is YSYEKL in the germline V gene. The CDR3 loop spans 14 amino acids. Between the trimmed V and J ends, which lost 1 base and 6 bases, there was a span of 13 bases. In DNA, the CDR3 is TGCGCCAGCAGCCAAGCAACGGGACTGGTCGAGCAGTACTTC. Protein product: CASSQATGLVEQYF.

The chain joins TRBV2 to TRBJ1-1; D is ambiguous. Germline V gene sequence: CDR1 SNHLY, CDR2 FYNNEI. CDR3 length: 13 amino acids. The V end lost 8 bases, the J end lost 1 base, and 11 bases lay between the germline ends. The CDR3 spells CASRLMTNTEAFF. CDR3 sequence (DNA): TGTGCCAGCCGTCTAATGACGAACACTGAAGCTTTCTTT.